This T cell receptor (beta chain) was profiled in a study of blood T cell repertoires in COVID-19. There are 15 residues in the CDR3. Trimming cost V 1 base and J 3 bases; bases outside gene matches: 0. The germline V gene has CDR1 MGHRA and CDR2 YSYEKL. Authors' data handling: The authors estimated nucleated cell counts from reference gene primer amplification. Profiling relied on immunoSEQ multiplex PCR, and the TCRdb table lists in-frame clones only, not all of them. V and J calls and clone size follow that table, whereas D and trimming were derived from the DNA. Of fewer than 250,000 clones detected, 65% to 85% appear once; the ten largest clones hold 2.9%.

This TCR was recovered from a man aged 50-60 years with active or convalescent COVID-19. The specimen sequenced was peripheral blood. The chain has TRBV4-1 and TRBJ2-3; 11 positions match TRBD2. In DNA, the CDR3 is TGCGCCAGCAGCCAAGCTAGCGGGGGGACAGATACGCAGTATTTT. Protein: CASSQASGGTDTQYF.